The 2 T cell receptor beta chains below come from one sample, sequenced in a study of cytomegalovirus exposure and HLA in healthy donors. The study ran its PCR with 60 Vbeta and 13 Jbeta primers. Profiling relied on immunoSEQ multiplex PCR, and the TCRdb table lists in-frame clones only, not all of them. The sample holds about 120,000 clones; around 72% are singletons and the top ten take just over 8%. Material for sequencing was PBMCs. These receptors came from a woman aged 40 to 50 in good health and CMV-seropositive.

This clone was seen a handful of times. The V call is TRBV7-2, the J call TRBJ1-4; perhaps TRBD1 as D (5 bases). The germline V gene has CDR1 SGHTA and CDR2 FQGNSA. V was clipped by 4 bases and J by 10 bases, with 16 bases between them. The CDR3 is 14 amino acids. CDR3 region: CASSSRGERGKLFF. CDR3 DNA: TGTGCCAGCAGCTCCCGGGGGGAAAGGGGAAAACTGTTTTTT.

This clone showed up just once. The chain is built from TRBV19 and TRBJ2-7; no definite D call. V lost 1 base and J lost 0, with 4 bases in between. CDR3 length: 13 residues. Germline V gene data show CDR1 as LNHDA and CDR2 as SQIVND (reference sequence). CDR3 residues: CASSIGSSYEQYF. The CDR3 nucleotides read TGTGCCAGTAGTATAGGGAGCTCCTACGAGCAGTACTTC.